The 16 T cell receptor gamma chains below were found in one sample sequenced in a study of gamma-delta chains in newborns, infants, children. TCRdb redid clone calling on the reads using CATT. This table has some 1,300 gamma-chain clones, approximately 71% appearing once. The source material was blood. The receptors were sampled from a child who was a newborn, infant or young child, either healthy, febrile or measles-vaccinated (not recorded which).

Concerning this clone: Sequence at one end of the junction differs from germline and may be a read error. The CDR3 coding sequence is TGTGCCTTGTGGGACCAAGCGTTGGGCAAAAAAAACAAGGTATTT. The encoded protein is CALWDQALGKKNKVF. The chain combines TRGV9 with TRGJP. TCRdb does not report a J gene; here it was assigned by matching the DNA to germline references. This CDR3 has 15 amino acids. The V gene's germline CDR1 is GITISATS and CDR2 ISYDGTV (reference sequence).

This clone appeared once. The chain couples TRGV5 to TRGJ1 or TRGJ2. No J gene is reported in TCRdb; it was inferred here by comparing the DNA with germline. The germline V gene encodes CDR1 VINAFY and CDR2 YDVSNSKD. J was trimmed by 4 bases and V by 8 bases; bases with no gene match: 2. The length of the CDR3 is 10 residues. CDR3 nucleotides: TGTGCCACCTCGTATTATAAGAAACTCTTT. Translated: CATSYYKKLF.

As for this clone: The same CDR3 also results from other DNA sequences found in this sample. V is TRGV9 and J is TRGJP. TCRdb gives no J gene; it was assigned here by matching the DNA to germline. The J segment lost 7 bases and the V segment lost 0 bases, leaving 6 bases of the junction unmatched. Germline CDR1 GITISATS, CDR2 ISYDGTV (reference sequence). This CDR3 is built from 17 residues. CDR3 nucleotides: TGTGCCTTGTGGGAGGTGCGGGGGGAGTTGGGCAAAAAAATCAAGGTATTT. This sequence encodes CALWEVRGELGKKIKVF.

This chain connects TRGV9 to TRGJP. TCRdb supplies no J gene; here it was assigned by aligning the nucleotide sequence to germline. V trimming: 3 bases; J trimming: 7 bases; junction bases outside the gene matches: 15. This CDR3 region has 19 residues. CDR1 and CDR2 from the germline V gene are GITISATS and ISYDGTV (reference sequence). For the CDR3, the DNA is TGTGCCTTGTGGGAGCCCTCATCGTCTAGGGAGTTGGGCAAAAAAATCAAGGTATTT. This gives the protein CALWEPSSSRELGKKIKVF.

The table lists this clone with a few counts. The same CDR3 can be traced to other DNA sequences in this sample. The V and J genes are TRGV9 and TRGJP. No J gene is reported in TCRdb; it was inferred here by comparing the DNA with germline. The germline V gene encodes CDR1 GITISATS and CDR2 ISYDGTV (reference sequence). V shed 0 bases, J shed 5 bases, and the junction held 4 bases outside the gene matches. The CDR3 totals 17 residues. CDR3 nucleotide sequence: TGTGCCTTGTGGGAGGTGCGGGAAGAGTTGGGCAAAAAAATCAAGGTATTT. Its protein product is CALWEVREELGKKIKVF.

The chain uses TRGV9 and TRGJ1 or TRGJ2. Because TCRdb records no J gene, it was assigned here through a match of the DNA to germline. The trim removed 6 bases at V and 4 bases at J, leaving 3 bases unmatched. Germline V gene data show CDR1 as GITISATS and CDR2 as ISYDGTV (reference sequence). This CDR3 contains 11 residues. The CDR3 reads CALWWYYKKLF. In DNA form, the CDR3 reads TGTGCCTTGTGGTGGTATTATAAGAAACTCTTT.

The V gene is TRGV9, the J gene TRGJ1 or TRGJ2. The J gene was missing in TCRdb and was found by matching the end of the DNA to germline. Germline V gives CDR1 GITISATS, CDR2 ISYDGTV (reference sequence). The J segment lost 1 base and the V segment lost 4 bases, leaving 1 base of the junction unmatched. The length of the CDR3 is 12 residues. The CDR3: CALWDNYYKKLF. In nucleotides, the CDR3 is TGTGCCTTGTGGGACAATTATTATAAGAAACTCTTT.

In its sample, this clone ranks as hyperexpanded. The rearrangement links TRGV9 to TRGJ1 or TRGJ2. The CDR3 is 11 amino acids. V shed 0 bases and J 9 bases; nucleotides not matched to a gene: 2. Germline CDR1 reads GITISATS; CDR2 reads ISYDGTV (reference sequence). CDR3: CALWEVGKKLF. In DNA form, the CDR3 reads TGTGCCTTGTGGGAGGTGGGTAAGAAACTCTTT.

The chain employs TRGV9 and TRGJP. No J gene was available from TCRdb, and it was assigned here by a germline match of the DNA. The CDR3 contains 16 residues. Germline CDR1 is GITISATS and CDR2 is ISYDGTV (reference sequence). Losses at the gene ends were 3 bases for V and 7 bases for J; bases not matched to a gene: 6. CDR3 in amino acids: CALWEFHELGKKIKVF. In DNA form, the CDR3 reads TGTGCCTTGTGGGAGTTCCACGAGTTGGGCAAAAAAATCAAGGTATTT.

The chain employs TRGV9 and TRGJP. The J gene was missing in TCRdb and was found by matching the end of the DNA to germline. The CDR3 length is 16 residues. J was trimmed by 6 bases and V by 6 bases; bases with no gene match: 8. Germline V gene lookup returns CDR1 GITISATS and CDR2 ISYDGTV (reference sequence). The CDR3 is CALWRAGELGKKIKVF. As DNA, the CDR3 is TGTGCCTTGTGGAGAGCAGGAGAGTTGGGCAAAAAAATCAAGGTATTT.

The rearrangement uses TRGV9 and TRGJP. Germline CDR1 reads GITISATS; CDR2 reads ISYDGTV (reference sequence). The CDR3 consists of 18 residues. Germline trimming cut 0 bases from V and 1 base from J; bases unmatched to any gene: 3. CDR3 coding DNA: TGTGCCTTGTGGGAGGTGCTGGGGCAAGAGTTGGGCAAAAAAATCAAGGTATTT. Its translation: CALWEVLGQELGKKIKVF.

V and J are TRGV9 and TRGJP. TCRdb offers no J gene call, so here the DNA was matched to germline to obtain one. Germline assignment: CDR1 GITISATS and CDR2 ISYDGTV (reference sequence). This CDR3 has 17 residues. Unmatched junction bases numbered 5, after V lost 2 bases and J lost 4 bases. DNA for the CDR3: TGTGCCTTGTGGGAGGGCCTTCAAGAGTTGGGCAAAAAAATCAAGGTATTT. This encodes CALWEGLQELGKKIKVF.

As to this clone: Different DNA sequences within this sample yield the same CDR3. The rearrangement uses TRGV9 and TRGJP. Here the J gene was assigned by germline matching of the DNA, as TCRdb has none. Germline assignment: CDR1 GITISATS and CDR2 ISYDGTV (reference sequence). V lost 1 base to trimming and J lost 6 bases; unmatched junction nucleotides: 6. The CDR3 covers 17 residues. DNA of the CDR3: TGTGCCTTGTGGGAGGTAGGCGGAGAGTTGGGCAAAAAAATCAAGGTATTT. Its protein product is CALWEVGGELGKKIKVF.

The J gene is TRGJP, the V gene TRGV9. The J gene was not available in TCRdb and was assigned here by matching the DNA to germline segments. Germline V gene sequence: CDR1 GITISATS, CDR2 ISYDGTV (reference sequence). V lost 2 bases and J lost 7; bases outside the gene matches: 8. The CDR3 runs 17 residues. CDR3 sequence reads: CALWEAFHELGKKIKVF. As DNA, the CDR3 is TGTGCCTTGTGGGAGGCCTTTCATGAGTTGGGCAAAAAAATCAAGGTATTT.

The rearrangement uses TRGV4 and TRGJP1. The J gene is not listed in TCRdb, so it was assigned here from a DNA match to germline. CDR1 and CDR2 (germline): EGSTGY, YDSYTSSV. The CDR3 covers 14 residues. V lost 4 bases and J lost 0; bases outside the gene matches: 2. CDR3 nucleotides: TGTGCCACCTGGGAAGATACCACTGGTTGGTTCAAGATATTT. Protein product: CATWEDTTGWFKIF.

This chain connects TRGV9 to TRGJP. Germline matching of the DNA provided the J gene here, since TCRdb leaves it blank. The J segment lost 2 bases and the V segment lost 3 bases, leaving 10 bases of the junction unmatched. Germline values: CDR1 GITISATS, CDR2 ISYDGTV (reference sequence). The CDR3 consists of 19 residues. CDR3 bases: TGTGCCTTGTGGGAGTCCCTAGACCGGCAAGAGTTGGGCAAAAAAATCAAGGTATTT. Its translation: CALWESLDRQELGKKIKVF.